This T cell receptor (beta chain) comes out of a study of OX40 agonist ivuxolimab in advanced cancers. TCRdb's copy holds only in-frame clones and misses some; the assay was immunoSEQ multiplex PCR. The sample contains more than 75,000 clones, under 90% of which appear only once. This specimen was CD4+ or CD8+ T cells sorted from blood, taken in a trial of the OX40 agonist ivuxolimab. The sequence was obtained from an adult with an advanced solid tumor such as melanoma, head and neck, liver or kidney cancer.

The CDR3, as DNA: TGTGCCAGCAGCTTAGGGCTCAGGGAAAATTCACCCCTCCACTTT. Its translation is CASSLGLRENSPLHF. The V call is TRBV5-4, the J call TRBJ1-6; possible D gene TRBD1, 5 bases. Per the germline V gene, CDR1 is SGHNT and CDR2 is YYREEE (reference sequence). The CDR3 consists of 15 residues. Trimming stripped 2 bases from V and 7 bases from J, with 13 bases between.